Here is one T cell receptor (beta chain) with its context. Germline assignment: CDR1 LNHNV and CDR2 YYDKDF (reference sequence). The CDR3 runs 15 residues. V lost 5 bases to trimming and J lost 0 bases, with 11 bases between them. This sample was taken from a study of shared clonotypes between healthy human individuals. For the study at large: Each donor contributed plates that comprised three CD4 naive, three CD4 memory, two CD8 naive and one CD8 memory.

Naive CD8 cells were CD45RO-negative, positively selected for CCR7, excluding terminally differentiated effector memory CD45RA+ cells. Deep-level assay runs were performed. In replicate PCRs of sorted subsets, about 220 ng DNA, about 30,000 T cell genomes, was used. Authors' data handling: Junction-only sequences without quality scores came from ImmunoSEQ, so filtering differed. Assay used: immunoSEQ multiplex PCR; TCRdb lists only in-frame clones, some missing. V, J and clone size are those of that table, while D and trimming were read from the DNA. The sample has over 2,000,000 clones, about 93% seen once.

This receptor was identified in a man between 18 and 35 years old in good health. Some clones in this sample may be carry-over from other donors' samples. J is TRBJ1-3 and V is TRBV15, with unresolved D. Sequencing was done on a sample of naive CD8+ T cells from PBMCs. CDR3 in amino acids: CATSQTLSSGNTIYF. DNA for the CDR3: TGTGCCACCAGCCAGACACTTAGCTCTGGAAACACCATATATTTT.